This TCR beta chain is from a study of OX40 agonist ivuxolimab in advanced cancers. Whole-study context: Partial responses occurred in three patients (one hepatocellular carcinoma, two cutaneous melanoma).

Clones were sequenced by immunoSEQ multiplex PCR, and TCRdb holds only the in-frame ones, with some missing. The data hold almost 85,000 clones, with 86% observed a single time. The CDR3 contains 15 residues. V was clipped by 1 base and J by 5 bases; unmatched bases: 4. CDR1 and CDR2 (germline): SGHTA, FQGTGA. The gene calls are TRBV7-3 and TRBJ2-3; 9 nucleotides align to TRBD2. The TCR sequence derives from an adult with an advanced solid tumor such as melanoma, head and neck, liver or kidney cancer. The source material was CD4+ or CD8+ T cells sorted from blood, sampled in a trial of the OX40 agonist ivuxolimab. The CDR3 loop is CASSLMRGGRDTQYF. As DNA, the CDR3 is TGTGCCAGCAGCTTAATGCGGGGGGGCCGAGATACGCAGTATTTT. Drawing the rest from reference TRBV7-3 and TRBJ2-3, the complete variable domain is GAGVSQTPSNKVTEKGKYVELRCDPISGHTALYWYRQSLGQGPEFLIYFQGTGAADDSGLPNDRFFAVRPEGSVSTLKIQRTERGDSAVYLCASSLMRGGRDTQYFGPGTRLTVL.